A selection of T cell receptor beta chains follows, all from one sample in a study of breast tumors, draining lymph nodes, adjacent tissues. MiXCR, run by TCRdb on the multiplex PCR reads, gives a single entry per CDR3 protein. The sample yields over 60,000 distinct CDR3 sequences, 40% to 45% seen once. The sample comprised breast tumor tissue. These receptors came from a female donor with breast cancer. Some clones in this sample may be carry-over from other donors' samples. CDR3s include the opening cysteine and the closing phenylalanine or tryptophan. The D gene is left open where the match is weak. Only some rows state a clone size, as once, few, many or a class for expanded clones.

>many|TRBV7-2|TRBJ2-7|NA
CASSNPGLLQQYF
TGTGCCAGCAGCAACCCTGGACTATTACAGCAGTACTTC
>NA|TRBV7-9|TRBJ1-4|NA
CASSPQHPAVTANEKLFF
TGTGCCAGCAGCCCCCAACATCCGGCGGTGACTGCTAATGAAAAACTGTTTTTT
>many|TRBV6-2/TRBV6-3|TRBJ2-1|NA
CASSPAAAAGYNEQFF
TGTGCCAGCAGTCCCGCAGCGGCGGCAGGGTACAATGAGCAGTTCTTC
>NA|TRBV29-1|TRBJ2-1|NA
CSARGQFSCNEQFF
TGCAGCGCCCGAGGGCAGTTTTCCTGTAATGAGCAGTTCTTT
>NA|TRBV6-5|TRBJ1-5|NA
CASSYSGQAF
TGTGCCAGCAGTTACTCGGGGCAGGCGTTT
>NA|TRBV20-1|TRBJ2-6|NA
CGATHSRDPSGANVLTF
TGCGGTGCTACGCACTCAAGGGACCCCTCGGGCGCCAACGTCCTGACTTTC
>many|TRBV16|TRBJ2-7|TRBD1
CASSRPGQGLSGQYF
TGTGCCAGCAGCCGACCGGGACAGGGCCTATCAGGGCAGTACTTC
>NA|TRBV10-3|TRBJ1-1|NA
CASSLRGRDTLITEAFF
TGTGCCTCATCGCTCCGGGGGAGGGACACCTTGATCACTGAAGCTTTCTTT
>NA|TRBV4-1|TRBJ1-1|NA
CASSPAGRGLTEAFF
TGCGCCAGCAGCCCCGCGGGACGGGGGCTCACTGAAGCTTTCTTT
>many|TRBV7-2|TRBJ2-7|NA
CASSFMDKPTYEQYF
TGTGCCAGCAGCTTTATGGACAAACCCACTTACGAGCAGTACTTC
>NA|TRBV2|TRBJ2-7|TRBD1
CASTGQGGYEQYF
TGTGCCAGCACCGGACAGGGAGGCTACGAGCAGTACTTC
>many|TRBV20-1|TRBJ1-5|NA
CSARAGDRLRSNQPQHF
TGCAGTGCTAGAGCCGGGGACCGACTCCGGAGCAATCAGCCCCAGCATTTT
>NA|TRBV10-3|TRBJ2-7|NA
CAISGGGRVYEQYF
TGTGCCATCAGTGGTGGGGGGAGAGTTTACGAGCAGTACTTC
>NA|TRBV10-3|TRBJ1-5|TRBD1
CATRRAGGGQPQHF
TGTGCCACCAGGAGGGCAGGGGGCGGTCAGCCCCAGCATTTT
>NA|TRBV7-2|TRBJ2-7|TRBD2
CASSPLAGGPHEQYF
TGTGCCAGCAGCCCCCTAGCGGGAGGGCCCCACGAGCAGTACTTC
>NA|TRBV11-1|TRBJ1-2|TRBD1
CASSQQGTGVPLNYGYTF
TGTGCCAGCAGCCAACAAGGGACAGGGGTCCCCTTGAACTATGGCTACACCTTC
>many|TRBV11-1|TRBJ2-1|NA
CASSSTLVNNEQFF
TGTGCCAGCAGCTCGACACTTGTTAACAATGAGCAGTTCTTC